This TCR beta chain appears in the sequencing data of a study of blood T cell repertoires in COVID-19. At the level of the study: PBMCs, B-cell-depleted T cells, or T cells provided the cDNA or gDNA that made up the material.

Original methodology: Nucleated cell number was recorded as an estimate derived from reference gene primer amplification. Here immunoSEQ multiplex PCR was the method, and the copy in TCRdb shows in-frame clones only, minus some. D and trimming come from the DNA, and the V and J calls and clone size come from that table. The top ten clones hold around a third of a sample with about 100,000 clones, approximately 80% of them seen once. Sequencing was performed on peripheral blood. The clonotype originates from a man between 65 and 79 years old with active or convalescent COVID-19.

The CDR3 coding sequence is TGTGCCAGCAGCTTGGGGACAGGGGCCCCGTGGGCGCAGTATTTT. The encoded protein is CASSLGTGAPWAQYF. This chain connects TRBV5-4 to TRBJ2-3, with 9 nucleotides matching TRBD1. Germline CDR1 reads SGHNT; CDR2 reads YYREEE (reference sequence). This CDR3 is built from 15 residues. V trimming: 0 bases; J trimming: 10 bases; junction bases outside the gene matches: 9.